The clone carrying this T cell receptor beta chain was detected once. The target antigen is unknown. The data are from a study of T cell responses to AZD1222 COVID-19 vaccine. Notes on the study in general: Clonal diversity was possibly underestimated, and the donors were mostly white British, with more females.

Method: immunoSEQ multiplex PCR; TCRdb's copy keeps in-frame clones and lacks some. Here the sample spans over 95,000 clones, more than 85% being singletons. The V end was cut by 1 base, the J end by 7 bases, with 13 bases between. This CDR3 region has 15 residues. CDR1 and CDR2 from the germline V gene are MGHRA and YSYEKL. The chain employs TRBV4-1 and TRBJ1-4; maybe TRBD1 (6 bases). The sample in question was peripheral blood, obtained on day 0 of AZD1222 vaccination. The sequence came from an adult in good health. In nucleotides, the CDR3 is TGCGCCAGCAGCCAAGTGGGCAGGGGTCCTGAAAAACTGTTTTTT. This sequence encodes CASSQVGRGPEKLFF.